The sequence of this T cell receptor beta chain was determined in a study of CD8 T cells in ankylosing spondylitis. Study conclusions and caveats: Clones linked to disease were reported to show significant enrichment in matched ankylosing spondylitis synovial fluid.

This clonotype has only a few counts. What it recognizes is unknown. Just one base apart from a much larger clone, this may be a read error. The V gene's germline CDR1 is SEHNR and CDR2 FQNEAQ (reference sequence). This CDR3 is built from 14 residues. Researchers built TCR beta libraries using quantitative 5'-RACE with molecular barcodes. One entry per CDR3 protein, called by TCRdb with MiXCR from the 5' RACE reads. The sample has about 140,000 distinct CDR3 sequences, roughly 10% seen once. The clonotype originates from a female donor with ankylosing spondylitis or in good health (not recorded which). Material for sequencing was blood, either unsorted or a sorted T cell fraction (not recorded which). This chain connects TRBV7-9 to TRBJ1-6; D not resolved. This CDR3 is CASSLEQYNSPLPF. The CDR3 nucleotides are TGTGCCAGCAGCTTAGAGCAGTATAATTCACCCCTCCCCTTT. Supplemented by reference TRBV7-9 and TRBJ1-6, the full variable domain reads DTGVSQNPRHKITKRGQNVTFRCDPISEHNRLYWYRQTLGQGPEFLTYFQNEAQLEKSRLLSDRFSAERPKGSFSTLEIQRTEQGDSAMYLCASSLEQYNSPLPFGNGTRLTVT.